These T cell receptor beta chains were read from a single sample in a study of blood T cell repertoires in COVID-19. Method: immunoSEQ multiplex PCR; TCRdb's copy keeps in-frame clones and lacks some. The repertoire holds around 200,000 clones, about 90% seen once, with 1.2% in the top ten. The source material was PBMCs or T cells enriched from blood (not recorded which). The source of these receptors is a man aged 25 to 40 who had recovered from COVID-19. CDR3s include the opening cysteine and the closing phenylalanine or tryptophan. A D gene is named only where the DNA matches it firmly. Clone size is not always given. Where it is, it says once, few, many or a class for expanded clones.

>TRBD1|.|TRBV28|TRBJ1-6
CASSSPGQSSYNSPLHF
TGTGCCAGCAGTTCCCCGGGACAGAGCTCCTATAATTCACCCCTCCACTTT
>TRBD1|.|TRBV9|TRBJ2-7
CASSDRDRGLYEQYF
TGTGCCAGCAGCGACAGGGACAGGGGCCTCTACGAGCAGTACTTC
>TRBD1|.|TRBV18|TRBJ1-2
CASSRDRGATGYTF
TGTGCCAGCTCCCGGGACAGGGGCGCGACTGGCTACACCTTC
>TRBD1|.|TRBV6-5|TRBJ2-7
CASSPGQGRFYEQYF
TGTGCCAGCAGTCCCGGACAGGGGAGGTTCTACGAGCAGTACTTC
>TRBD2|.|TRBV9|TRBJ2-2
CASSPGGLAGNTGELFF
TGTGCCAGCAGCCCCGGCGGACTAGCGGGTAACACCGGGGAGCTGTTTTTT
>.|.|TRBV5-4|TRBJ1-2
CASSLVQGNYGYTF
TGTGCCAGCAGCTTGGTGCAGGGAAACTATGGCTACACCTTC
>.|.|TRBV24-1|TRBJ2-3
CATSDPSASSTDTQYF
TGTGCCACCAGTGATCCCTCAGCGTCTAGCACAGATACGCAGTATTTT
>.|.|TRBV29-1|TRBJ2-3
CSVRGWTADTDTQYF
TGCAGCGTTAGGGGGTGGACCGCTGACACAGATACGCAGTATTTT
>TRBD2|.|TRBV11-2|TRBJ2-5
CASSPSLIAGDLETQYF
TGTGCCAGCAGCCCCAGTCTCATAGCGGGGGATTTAGAGACCCAGTACTTC
>.|.|TRBV13|TRBJ1-1
CASSLGSFGAGRTEAFF
TGTGCCAGCAGCTTAGGGTCGTTTGGGGCAGGACGGACTGAAGCTTTCTTT
>.|.|TRBV3-1/TRBV3-2|TRBJ2-2
CASSPPQYTGELFF
TGTGCCAGCAGCCCCCCCCAATACACCGGGGAGCTGTTTTTT
>TRBD1|.|TRBV7-2|TRBJ1-2
CASSDRGQGPSGYTF
TGTGCCAGCAGCGACCGGGGACAGGGACCCTCCGGCTACACCTTC
>.|.|TRBV5-1|TRBJ2-3
CASSLIVTDTQYF
TGCGCCAGCAGCTTAATTGTAACAGATACGCAGTATTTT
>.|.|TRBV19|TRBJ1-4
CASSIRSGDKEKLFF
TGTGCCAGTAGTATTAGGTCCGGGGATAAGGAAAAACTGTTTTTT
>TRBD1|.|TRBV3-1/TRBV3-2|TRBJ1-5
CASSSRTGGDQPQHF
TGTGCCAGCAGCTCCAGGACAGGGGGCGATCAGCCCCAGCATTTT
>TRBD1|.|TRBV30|TRBJ2-5
CASQGAGETQYF
TGTGCCTCCCAGGGGGCGGGGGAGACCCAGTACTTC
>TRBD1|few|TRBV2|TRBJ2-2
CASSDWTGLGTGELFF
TGTGCCAGCAGTGATTGGACAGGACTGGGCACCGGGGAGCTGTTTTTT
>TRBD2|few|TRBV3-1/TRBV3-2|TRBJ2-1
CASSFSGRDHEQFF
TGTGCCAGCAGCTTTAGCGGGAGGGACCATGAGCAGTTCTTC
>TRBD1|.|TRBV27|TRBJ2-1
CASSLGGAPSNEQFF
TGTGCCAGCAGTCTAGGGGGCGCCCCCTCCAATGAGCAGTTCTTC
>TRBD1|.|TRBV6-5|TRBJ1-2
CASSSGGGIDYGYTF
TGTGCCAGCAGTTCCGGAGGGGGCATAGACTATGGCTACACCTTC
>.|.|TRBV9|TRBJ2-1
CASSEKGGPIFYNEQFF
TGTGCCAGCAGCGAGAAAGGGGGTCCTATCTTTTACAATGAGCAGTTCTTC
>.|.|TRBV5-1|TRBJ2-2
CASSLGDSITGELFF
TGCGCCAGCAGCTTGGGGGACTCTATTACCGGGGAGCTGTTTTTT
>TRBD1|.|TRBV30|TRBJ2-5
CAWSAKRGTEAYF
TGTGCCTGGAGCGCTAAGAGGGGGACAGAGGCGTACTTC
>TRBD1|.|TRBV7-9|TRBJ2-1
CASSLGDRVYNEQFF
TGTGCCAGCAGCTTAGGGGACAGGGTCTACAATGAGCAGTTCTTC
>TRBD2|.|TRBV30|TRBJ2-3
CAWSPTSGVSEDTQYF
TGTGCCTGGAGTCCTACTAGCGGGGTATCGGAAGATACGCAGTATTTT
>TRBD1|.|TRBV11-3|TRBJ2-6
CASSPGTGTGANVLTF
TGTGCCAGCAGCCCGGGGACAGGGACTGGGGCCAACGTCCTGACTTTC
>TRBD2|.|TRBV30|TRBJ2-7
CATWRGDSYEQYF
TGTGCCACTTGGCGGGGGGACTCCTACGAGCAGTACTTC
>.|.|TRBV12-5|TRBJ2-7
CASGLVRKGVGGYEQYF
TGTGCTAGTGGTTTGGTGAGAAAAGGGGTGGGGGGTTACGAGCAGTACTTC
>TRBD1|.|TRBV9|TRBJ2-7
CASSAPQGVTYEQYF
TGTGCCAGCAGCGCACCGCAGGGGGTGACCTACGAGCAGTACTTC
>TRBD2|.|TRBV28|TRBJ2-5
CASSLLAGGKETQYF
TGTGCCAGCAGTTTATTGGCGGGAGGGAAAGAGACCCAGTACTTC
>.|.|TRBV19|TRBJ1-6
CASKHTGGYNSPLHF
TGTGCCAGTAAACACACAGGAGGGTACAATTCACCCCTCCACTTT
>TRBD1|.|TRBV24-1|TRBJ1-4
CATSVHRGGVEKLFF
TGTGCCACCAGTGTTCACAGGGGAGGCGTTGAAAAACTGTTTTTT
>TRBD2|.|TRBV4-3|TRBJ2-3
CASSQETSGSWTDTQYF
TGCGCCAGCAGCCAAGAGACTAGCGGGAGTTGGACAGATACGCAGTATTTT
>.|.|TRBV27|TRBJ2-7
CASSLGQGSTKQYF
TGTGCCAGCAGTTTAGGTCAGGGATCTACGAAGCAGTACTTC
>.|.|TRBV27|TRBJ2-1
CASSLMGSTYNEQFF
TGTGCCAGCAGTTTAATGGGCAGCACCTACAATGAGCAGTTCTTC
>TRBD1|.|TRBV19|TRBJ1-2
CASSIPDRRYGYTF
TGTGCCAGTAGTATTCCGGACAGGCGCTATGGCTACACCTTC
>TRBD1|.|TRBV28|TRBJ2-7
CASRRDRPDYEQYF
TGTGCCAGCAGAAGGGACAGGCCAGACTACGAGCAGTACTTC
>.|.|TRBV12-3/TRBV12-4|TRBJ2-7
CASSQDKTYEQYF
TGTGCCAGCAGCCAGGACAAGACCTACGAGCAGTACTTC
>.|.|TRBV6-9|TRBJ1-5
CANPGRGTGSNQPQHF
TGTGCCAACCCGGGGAGGGGCACAGGGAGCAATCAGCCCCAGCATTTT
>TRBD1|.|TRBV4-3|TRBJ2-3
CASSQGAGQGRTDTQYF
TGCGCCAGCAGCCAAGGGGCTGGACAGGGACGCACAGATACGCAGTATTTT
>.|.|TRBV6-2/TRBV6-3|TRBJ1-5
CASSYLRPGSNQPQHF
TGTGCCAGCAGTTACCTCCGACCAGGAAGCAATCAGCCCCAGCATTTT
>TRBD2|.|TRBV5-4|TRBJ2-7
CASSLSSGGRGDEQYF
TGTGCCAGCAGCTTGTCGAGCGGGGGTCGCGGGGACGAGCAGTACTTC